The sequence of this T cell receptor (beta chain) was determined in a study of blood T cell repertoires in COVID-19. The germline V gene has CDR1 MNHNS and CDR2 SASEGT. V was cut by 3 bases and J by 8 bases, with 13 bases left in between. The CDR3 loop spans 14 amino acids. As handled by the study authors: Amplified reference gene primers provided the basis for estimating nucleated cell counts. The table came from immunoSEQ multiplex PCR; TCRdb's copy has only in-frame clones and leaves some out. That table supplies the V and J calls and clone size; D and trimming were determined from the DNA. Of roughly 250,000 clones detected, approximately 90% appear once; the ten largest clones hold around 1%. In the 2 weeks before study entry, exposed participants met a COVID-19 case, which was PCR-confirmed or clinician-diagnosed.

The source of this sequence is a man aged 45-65 years who had been exposed to COVID-19. This rearrangement joins TRBV6-1 to TRBJ1-4; D is possibly TRBD1 (5 bases). Material: PBMCs or T cells enriched from blood (not recorded which). Here the CDR3 DNA reads TGTGCCAGCAGTGATAGTCAGGGTTGGGAAAAACTGTTTTTT. The encoded protein is CASSDSQGWEKLFF.